This TCR beta chain stems from a study of T-cell reconstitution after alpha-beta-depleted transplantation in children. A few counts support this clonotype. Unique molecular identifiers were used to barcode this TCRbeta library. TCRdb fed the PCR reads into MiXCR, producing one record per CDR3 protein. The top ten clones hold around 2.2% of a sample with 500,000 to 750,000 distinct CDR3 sequences, approximately 12% of them seen once. CDR3 size: 15 residues. V was shortened by 4 bases and J by 2 bases, with 13 bases between the two germline ends. Germline values: CDR1 SGHRS, CDR2 YFSETQ. This chain uses TRBV5-1 with TRBJ2-1, with D perhaps matching TRBD2 (6 bases). The clonotype comes from a male patient aged 10-17 years who had a stem cell transplant for acute myeloid leukemia, so the T cells may come from the graft donor. The sequences come from PBMCs, mostly from graft donor cells, collected 360 days after TCRalphabeta/CD19-depleted stem cell transplant. The CDR3 spells CASSAGLSAYNEQFF. CDR3 nucleotide sequence: TGCGCCAGCAGCGCCGGACTATCGGCCTACAATGAGCAGTTCTTC.